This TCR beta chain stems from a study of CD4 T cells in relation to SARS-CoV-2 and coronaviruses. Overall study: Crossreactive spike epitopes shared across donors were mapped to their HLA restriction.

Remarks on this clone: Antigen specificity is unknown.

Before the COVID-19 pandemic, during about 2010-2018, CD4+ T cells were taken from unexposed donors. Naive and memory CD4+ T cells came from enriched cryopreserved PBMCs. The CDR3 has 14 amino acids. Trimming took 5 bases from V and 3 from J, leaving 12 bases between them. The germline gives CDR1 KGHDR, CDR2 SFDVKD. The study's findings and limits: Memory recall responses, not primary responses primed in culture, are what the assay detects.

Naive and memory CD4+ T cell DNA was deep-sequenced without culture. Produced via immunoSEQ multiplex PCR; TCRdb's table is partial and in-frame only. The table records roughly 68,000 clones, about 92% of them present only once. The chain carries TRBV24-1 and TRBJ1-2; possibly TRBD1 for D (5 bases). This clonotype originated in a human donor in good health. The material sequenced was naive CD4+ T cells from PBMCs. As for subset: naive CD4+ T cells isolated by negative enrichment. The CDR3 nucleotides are TGTGCCACCAGTGGGGGGGTTCTTGACTATGGCTACACCTTC. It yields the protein CATSGGVLDYGYTF.